This T cell receptor (beta chain) was documented in a study of OX40 agonist ivuxolimab in advanced cancers. As for the study more broadly: The costimulatory receptor OX40 (CD134) was targeted by ivuxolimab, a fully human IgG2 agonistic monoclonal antibody. The point of sequencing TCRbeta in the periphery was to test whether ivuxolimab changed TCR sequence diversity and drove clonal T-cell expansion. Patients were allowed to have had prior anti-PD-1, anti-PD-L1 or anti-CTLA-4 therapy, and 40% of the dose-escalation patients had previously received checkpoint inhibitors. Among the roughly 50 dose-escalation patients, some 20 had hepatocellular carcinoma, about 15 melanoma, 9 renal cell carcinoma and 9 head and neck cancer. The paper covers the monotherapy dose-escalation part of the phase I ivuxolimab trial, which included N of about 50 patients. In the dose-escalation cohort, 65% to 90% of patients were male, and the mean age was about 55 years, with a range of roughly 20 to 80. Intravenous ivuxolimab was administered to patients every 2 weeks at six dose levels: 0.01, 0.1, 0.3, 1.5, 3 and 10 mg/kg. Partial responses occurred in three dose-escalation patients, of whom one had hepatocellular carcinoma and two had cutaneous melanoma. Results and caveats for the whole study, not just this receptor: In the 0.1-3.0 mg/kg groups, partial responders had among the lowest normalized peripheral clonal expansion, particularly in CD8+ T cells. After ivuxolimab, expanded clones were on average more numerous among CD8+ T cells than among CD4+ T cells. The antigen specificity of the clonally expanded peripheral T cells was not determined. Low levels of normalized T-cell clonal expansion were also seen in some nonresponding patients. At doses from 0.1 to 3.0 mg/kg, clonal expansion was seen in both CD4+ and CD8+ blood T cells between baseline and week 6.

Patients with autoimmune disease history or receiving systemic immunosuppression were excluded from the trial. Peripheral blood for TCR sequencing was collected from all dose cohorts at baseline, on cycle 4 day 1, and on cycle 7 day 1. Samples were obtained from an open-label, multicenter, first-in-human phase I dose-escalation trial of ivuxolimab. Adults with locally advanced or metastatic melanoma, renal cell, hepatocellular, or head and neck squamous cell carcinoma were enrolled in the trial. Before TCR sequencing, CD4+ T cells and CD8+ T cells were sorted from peripheral blood as separate populations. To sequence the TCRbeta CDR3 region, genomic DNA was isolated from the sorted cells. TCRbeta CDR3 regions were sequenced using the immunoSEQ Assay. The table was pulled from immuneACCESS by TCRdb, which kept in-frame rearrangements only. Such tables lose some clones; where checked, under half of the loss comes from unresolved V genes, and the rest has no known cause. Recorded for this sample are tens of thousands of clones; about 85% of them occurred a single time. The top ten hold approximately 0.3% of the sample.

Looking up the germline V gene (reference sequence) yields CDR1 MNHNY and CDR2 SVGAGI. The CDR3 starts with the cysteine, ends with the phenylalanine, and has 15 residues. Only the CDR3 part of the read is kept: 45 bases, read in frame from the first base. The trim is 4 bases for V and 6 bases for J, with a gap of 16 bases between the germline ends. This clone occurred once. This clone's antigen is unknown. There are no base qualities to consult, and no much larger clone falls within one base. The chain is assembled from TRBV6-6 and TRBJ2-4; the D region possibly corresponds to TRBD1 (5 bases align). The receptor's source is an adult with an advanced solid tumor such as melanoma, head and neck, liver or kidney cancer. The sequencing here drew on CD4+ or CD8+ T cells sorted from blood, taken in a trial of the OX40 agonist ivuxolimab. The nucleotide sequence is given as TGTGCCAGCAGTTCACCGACAGCACTGTCAAACATTCAGTACTTC. It codes for CASSSPTALSNIQYF.